This is a list of T cell receptor beta chains from one sample in a study of blood T cell repertoires in COVID-19. Method: immunoSEQ multiplex PCR; TCRdb's copy keeps in-frame clones and lacks some. The sample carries about 200,000 clones, about three quarters recorded once. Sequencing was carried out using peripheral blood. The receptors were sampled from a woman in her 70s with acute or convalescent COVID-19. The CDR3 runs from the conserved cysteine through the conserved F or W.

TRBJ1-1 TRBV30 CAWSTGGDTEAFF
TRBJ2-1 TRBV4-1 CASRPRISAGASYNEQFF
TRBJ1-4 TRBV28 CASRVLGEKLFF
TRBJ2-1 TRBV5-1 CASSLTGSPRNNEQFF
TRBJ2-1 TRBV29-1 CSVGTSGIQEQFF
TRBJ2-2 TRBV10-3 CAISPSTGQTYTGELFF
TRBJ1-2 TRBV7-2 CASSLGPPGTVYGYTF
TRBJ1-5 TRBV2 CASMTDRRQPQHF
TRBJ2-4 TRBV5-1 CASSPGQGVAKNIQYF
TRBJ1-3 TRBV27 CASSFTYNSGNTIYF
TRBJ2-1 TRBV7-9 CASSPPGTSNYNEQFF
TRBJ1-1 TRBV10-3 CAIRGPGQEDTEAFF
TRBJ1-1 TRBV6-1 CASSERIAEAFF
TRBJ2-7 TRBV5-1 CASSLAWGRLDEQYF
TRBJ1-5 TRBV19 CASSIGSGTGGQPQHF
TRBJ2-7 TRBV5-1 CASSLGNYPYEQYF
TRBJ2-3 TRBV5-4 CASSLAVLTDTQYF
TRBJ1-6 TRBV7-2 CASNHGTGLNSPLHF
TRBJ2-5 TRBV7-2 CASSAGGPTGETQYF
TRBJ1-6 TRBV28 CASSSAGYNSPLHF
TRBJ2-7 TRBV4-1 CASSHGQASSYEQYF
TRBJ2-5 TRBV5-1 CASSLDGGRETQYF
TRBJ2-2 TRBV4-1 CASSRTLAGAVGELFF
TRBJ1-2 TRBV6-2/TRBV6-3 CASSYLNTGDYGYTF
TRBJ2-7 TRBV5-6 CASSRDRTTYEQYF
TRBJ1-5 TRBV14 CASSSGNNQPQHF
TRBJ1-2 TRBV18 CASSLRQGGYGYTF
TRBJ2-7 TRBV27 CASSQTGTGIYEQYF
TRBJ1-6 TRBV6-5 CASSPTDQGALHF
TRBJ1-5 TRBV18 CASAATQGRQPQHF
TRBJ2-7 TRBV16 CASSQSRVYEQYF
TRBJ1-6 TRBV6-1 CASSETGGGSPLHF
TRBJ1-5 TRBV5-8 CASSPRDRVDQPQHF
TRBJ1-1 TRBV19 CASSTPGHTEAFF
TRBJ2-7 TRBV7-2 CASSLAPAGEQYF
TRBJ2-5 TRBV5-4 CASRHDRVREETQYF
TRBJ2-3 TRBV19 CASRRGSTDTQYF
TRBJ1-2 TRBV12-5 CASGLSGNGYTF
TRBJ2-7 TRBV19 CASSARDRGSYEQYF
TRBJ2-7 TRBV5-5 CASSPDSYEQYF
TRBJ2-7 TRBV5-1 CASSLTPVGANYEQYF
TRBJ2-1 TRBV18 CASSRVAPVGGSYSYNEQFF
TRBJ2-2 TRBV14 CASSQRLGQSNTGELFF
TRBJ2-1 TRBV15 CATSIRTENNEQFF
TRBJ2-1 TRBV12-3/TRBV12-4 CASSSTSGVGQFF
TRBJ1-2 TRBV19 CASSETGAPWGYTF
TRBJ2-3 TRBV7-8 CASSFGQGGSDTQYF
TRBJ1-5 TRBV3-1/TRBV3-2 CASSQGSGNQPQHF
TRBJ1-4 TRBV5-6 CASSLGTGGGEKLFF
TRBJ1-2 TRBV6-1 CASGAGLRGGYTF
TRBJ1-2 TRBV6-5 CASSSGQGLSYGYTF
TRBJ2-1 TRBV30 CALRTSGYNEQFF
TRBJ1-1 TRBV28 CASSSLPLGMNTEAFF
TRBJ2-5 TRBV15 CATSIPNRGQETQYF
TRBJ1-1 TRBV3-1/TRBV3-2 CASSQGQKNTEAFF
TRBJ2-1 TRBV5-1 CASSLGLAGGRVVYEQFF
TRBJ2-7 TRBV27 CASSPRLAGSYEQYF
TRBJ1-1 TRBV7-9 CASSLGLGNTEAFF
TRBJ1-5 TRBV27 CASSFSSVGPNQPQHF
TRBJ1-5 TRBV7-2 CASSLGGDRGNQPQHF